Below are 5 T cell receptor beta chains sequenced from a single sample in a study of identical twins. TCRdb recomputed calls from the 5' RACE reads with MiXCR, one row per CDR3 protein. The table includes more than 650 distinct CDR3 sequences, around 60% detected once. Sequencing was done on a sample of CD4+ T cells sorted from blood. The source is a young woman in good health. This table probably holds off-target reads from a library built for another chain.

The chain combines TRBV5-1 with TRBJ2-4; 7 bases are a match to TRBD2. V lost 1 base, J lost 8 bases, and 9 bases stayed unmatched. Germline V CDR1 and CDR2: SGHRS, YFSETQ. This CDR3 comprises 15 residues. CDR3 nucleotides: TGCGCCAGCAGCTTGATAAGTGTTCGGGAGGACATTCAGTACTTC. As protein: CASSLISVREDIQYF.

The rearrangement uses TRBV10-3 and TRBJ2-7, with D possibly matching TRBD2 (6 bases). The CDR3 is 14 amino acids. The germline CDR1 and CDR2 sequences are ENHRY and SYGVKD. The ends were cut back, 7 bases at V and 0 bases at J, with 13 bases in the middle. CDR3: CAIIEGSGSYEQYF. CDR3 in DNA: TGTGCCATCATAGAAGGTAGCGGCTCCTACGAGCAGTACTTC.

This chain uses TRBV29-1 with TRBJ2-3; unclear D gene. This CDR3 has 13 amino acids. The germline V gene has CDR1 SQVTM and CDR2 ANQGSEA. Trimming took 5 bases from V and 6 from J, leaving 15 bases between them. The CDR3 protein is CSVRPAQTDTQYF. The DNA of the CDR3 is TGCAGCGTTAGGCCTGCCCAAACCGATACGCAGTATTTT.

A few counts support this clonotype. This chain joins TRBV28 and TRBJ2-4; TRBD1 agrees at 8 bases. This CDR3 has 16 residues. In germline, CDR1 is MDHEN, CDR2 SYDVKM. V shed 3 bases, J shed 0 bases, and the junction held 4 bases outside the gene matches. This CDR3 is CASSLAGGEAKNIQYF. Written as DNA, the CDR3 is TGTGCCAGCAGTTTGGCAGGGGGCGAAGCCAAAAACATTCAGTACTTC.

The chain joins TRBV11-3 to TRBJ2-7, with D possibly TRBD1 on 6 matching bases. Germline V gene lookup returns CDR1 SGHNT and CDR2 YENEEA. Deletions cut 7 bases from V and 0 bases from J, with 13 bases between. The CDR3 covers 14 residues. As DNA, the CDR3 is TGTGCCAGCAACCTACAGGGCAGCTCCTACGAGCAGTACTTC. Translated, it gives CASNLQGSSYEQYF.